The rows below give T cell receptor beta chains drawn from one sample of a study of shared clonotypes between healthy human individuals. Clones were sequenced by immunoSEQ multiplex PCR, and TCRdb holds only the in-frame ones, with some missing. The data contain about 1 million clones, around 75% of them seen just once; the ten biggest clones take up roughly 1.5%. The sequenced sample was memory CD4+ T cells sorted from blood. The source is a man aged 18 to 29 in good health. Both conserved end residues are part of each CDR3. Each record gives: V gene, J gene, CDR3 protein.

v_call: TRBV29-1
j_call: TRBJ1-1
cdr3_aa: CSVTRGRNTEAFF

v_call: TRBV6-6
j_call: TRBJ1-1
cdr3_aa: CASRITVGGEAFF

v_call: TRBV6-4
j_call: TRBJ1-5
cdr3_aa: CASSRDSNQPQHF

v_call: TRBV28
j_call: TRBJ1-5
cdr3_aa: CASSFALNGGPQHF

v_call: TRBV28
j_call: TRBJ2-7
cdr3_aa: CASSQGTSEQYF

v_call: TRBV19
j_call: TRBJ2-7
cdr3_aa: CASSNRAFFYEQYF

v_call: TRBV30
j_call: TRBJ2-5
cdr3_aa: CAWSFRQETQYF

v_call: TRBV18
j_call: TRBJ1-5
cdr3_aa: CASSSTGIGNQPQHF

v_call: TRBV7-9
j_call: TRBJ1-1
cdr3_aa: CASSLAGQTAFF

v_call: TRBV28
j_call: TRBJ2-7
cdr3_aa: CASRALRGPYEQYF

v_call: TRBV19
j_call: TRBJ1-5
cdr3_aa: CASSRVRGALNQPQHF

v_call: TRBV30
j_call: TRBJ2-6
cdr3_aa: CASAGVSGANVLTF